This TCR beta chain was profiled in a study of blood T cell repertoires in COVID-19. Across the whole study: Spain, Italy and the United States supplied samples that represented acute and convalescent COVID-19. T cells, B-cell-depleted T cells, or PBMCs supplied cDNA or gDNA.

TCRdb's copy holds only in-frame clones and misses some; the assay was immunoSEQ multiplex PCR. The sample contains some 160,000 clones, about four fifths of which appear only once. Per germline, CDR1 SGHTA and CDR2 FQGNSA. This CDR3 has 17 residues. V lost 5 bases and J lost 0; bases outside the gene matches: 9. What was sequenced was peripheral blood. The sequence derives from a man in his 70s who had recovered from COVID-19. The rearrangement joins TRBV7-2 to TRBJ1-4; 7 nucleotides agree with TRBD1. In DNA, the CDR3 is TGTGCCAGCAGCCCAACGACAGGGATTGCAACTAATGAAAAACTGTTTTTT. It codes for CASSPTTGIATNEKLFF.